The clone carrying this T cell receptor beta chain was recorded once. Its antigen is unidentified. This record belongs to a study of cytomegalovirus exposure and HLA in healthy donors. Study-wide findings and caveats: Researchers counted roughly 160 TCR beta chains as cytomegalovirus-associated. Most sequenced TCRs were rare (though some public TCRs occurred in many donors).

Method: immunoSEQ multiplex PCR; TCRdb's copy keeps in-frame clones and lacks some. The sample contains approximately 60,000 clones, 90% to 95% of which appear only once. This CDR3 region has 14 residues. CDR1 is SGDLS and CDR2 is YYNGEE in the germline V gene. Trimming removed 0 bases at V and 5 bases at J, with 11 bases between. The material sequenced was PBMCs. The sequence was obtained from a young woman in good health and CMV-seronegative. V is TRBV9 and J is TRBJ1-1; D call uncertain. The CDR3 sequence is CASSVAGRETEAFF. In DNA, the CDR3 is TGTGCCAGCAGCGTAGCTGGTCGGGAAACTGAAGCTTTCTTT.